This TCR beta chain was sequenced during a study of T cell responses to AZD1222 COVID-19 vaccine. Regarding the study as a whole: There were mostly white British donors and more females than males, and clonal diversity was possibly underestimated. There were repertoire samples only from the period after the peak T cell response. When two AZD1222 doses had been given, Spike-specific TCR breadth and depth rose.

Concerning this clone itself: Its specificity is not known.

Repertoires were generated with immunoSEQ multiplex PCR, while TCRdb's copy carries only in-frame clones and drops some. The table shows around 150,000 clones, with approximately 94% occurring only once. The V gene's germline CDR1 is SGHAT and CDR2 FQNNGV. The CDR3 is 14 amino acids. V dropped 3 bases and J dropped 3 bases, with 12 bases sitting between them. Recipients boosted at about 4 weeks or about 12 weeks are pooled. The sequence was obtained from an adult who received the AZD1222 COVID-19 vaccine. This sample comprised peripheral blood, obtained 28 days after the second AZD1222 dose. The rearrangement joins TRBV11-2 to TRBJ2-7, with D maybe TRBD2 (5 bases). Here the CDR3 reads CASSFTDGVYEQYF. CDR3 sequence (DNA): TGTGCCAGCAGCTTCACGGACGGGGTCTACGAGCAGTACTTC.